Presented here are 20 T cell receptor beta chains from one specimen sequenced in a study of somatic mutations in cytotoxic T cells in rheumatoid arthritis. The repertoire was sequenced with immunoSEQ multiplex PCR; TCRdb's copy has only in-frame clones and lacks some. This table has around 6,400 clones, under 75% appearing once. The sequencing sample was made of CD8+ T cells sorted from blood. These receptor sequences come from a woman aged 45-59 years in good health.

In this sample, this clone turned up a few times. The genes are TRBV6-6 and TRBJ2-2; D perhaps matches TRBD1 (6 bases). V shed 0 bases and J shed 6 bases, with 14 bases lying between them. Germline-derived CDR1 and CDR2 are MNHNY and SVGAGI (reference sequence). This CDR3 comprises 16 residues. The CDR3 reads CASSYSNPGVAGELFF. CDR3 in DNA: TGTGCCAGCAGTTACTCGAATCCAGGGGTAGCCGGGGAGCTGTTTTTT.

The CDR3 sequence is CASSPRTEYNEQFF. CDR3 in DNA: TGTGCCAGCTCACCACGGACAGAATACAATGAGCAGTTCTTC. The chain recombines TRBV18 with TRBJ2-1; possibly TRBD1 for D (6 bases). Germline CDR1 is KGHSH and CDR2 is LQKENI. Trimming pared 1 base from V and 4 bases from J, leaving 8 bases between. The CDR3 runs 14 residues.

The table lists this clone with a count of one. CDR3 sequence reads: CASSSVPGQGETQYF. The CDR3 DNA sequence: TGTGCCAGCAGCTCCGTCCCGGGACAGGGAGAGACCCAGTACTTC. The chain recombines TRBV5-4 with TRBJ2-5, with 9 bases that match TRBD1. This CDR3 spans 15 amino acids. The V and J ends lost 3 bases and 4 bases, in that order; junction bases with no gene match: 7. The germline CDR1 and CDR2 sequences are SGHNT and YYREEE (reference sequence). Filled out from reference TRBV5-4 and TRBJ2-5, the complete variable domain reads ETGVTQSPTHLIKTRGQQVTLRCSSQSGHNTVSWYQQALGQGPQFIFQYYREEENGRGNFPPRFSGLQFPNYSSELNVNALELDDSALYLCASSSVPGQGETQYFGPGTRLLVL.

The chain recombines TRBV19 with TRBJ1-4; 10 positions match TRBD1. The CDR3 loop spans 13 amino acids. Germline values: CDR1 LNHDA, CDR2 SQIVND (reference sequence). J gave up 5 bases and V 6 bases, and 0 bases lay outside the gene matches. CDR3 nucleotides: TGTGCCAGTAGGGGACAGGGGAATGAAAAACTGTTTTTT. Its protein product is CASRGQGNEKLFF.

The gene calls are TRBV7-8 and TRBJ2-1; tentative D call: TRBD1 (6 bases). The V end lost 6 bases, the J end lost 6 bases, and 21 bases lay between the germline ends. The CDR3 length is 16 residues. Germline values: CDR1 SGHVS, CDR2 FQNEAQ. The CDR3 spells CASSVGLGHPSNEQFF. The CDR3 region has the DNA TGTGCCAGCAGTGTTGGTCTGGGACACCCCTCCAATGAGCAGTTCTTC.

The V gene is TRBV6-4, the J gene TRBJ2-3; 7 nucleotides match TRBD2. The germline V gene has CDR1 MRHNA and CDR2 SNTAGT. This CDR3 is 14 amino acids long. Trimming cost V 3 bases and J 4 bases; bases outside gene matches: 4. This CDR3 reads CASSEAGEADTQYF. CDR3 in DNA: TGTGCCAGCAGTGAGGCGGGAGAGGCAGATACGCAGTATTTT.

This chain joins TRBV6-1 and TRBJ2-7; a possible D gene is TRBD1 (6 bases). V shed 2 bases and J shed 5 bases, with 16 bases lying between them. The V gene's germline CDR1 is MNHNS and CDR2 SASEGT. The CDR3 is 15 residues long. CDR3 DNA sequence: TGTGCCAGCAGTGAACGGGAACAGGGTTACGACGAGCAGTACTTC. Its protein is CASSEREQGYDEQYF.

The CDR3 reads CASRDRGSNEQFF. CDR3 nucleotides: TGTGCCAGCCGGGACAGGGGGTCAAATGAGCAGTTCTTC. The rearrangement uses TRBV9 and TRBJ2-1, with TRBD1 identical over 11 bases. CDR1 is SGDLS, CDR2 YYNGEE, per germline. Losses at the gene ends were 7 bases for V and 7 bases for J; bases not matched to a gene: 4. This CDR3 has 13 residues.

The gene calls are TRBV19 and TRBJ2-7, with 11 bases that match TRBD2. Looked up from germline, CDR1 is LNHDA and CDR2 is SQIVND (reference sequence). J was trimmed by 1 base and V by 5 bases; bases with no gene match: 7. This CDR3 comprises 16 residues. The CDR3 region is CASSLSGTSGSYEQYF. The DNA of the CDR3 is TGTGCCAGTAGTTTATCCGGGACTAGCGGATCCTACGAGCAGTACTTC.

This chain joins TRBV4-3 and TRBJ2-1; no clear D gene. Trimming left V 0 bases short and J 0 bases short, with 9 bases between. Germline CDR1 LGHNA, CDR2 YSLEER. The CDR3 covers 16 residues. This CDR3 is CASSQDSFSSYNEQFF. As DNA, the CDR3 is TGCGCCAGCAGCCAAGATAGCTTCAGCTCCTACAATGAGCAGTTCTTC.

The chain couples TRBV21-1 to TRBJ1-5. TRBV21-1 is a documented pseudogene. The CDR3 runs 13 residues. The CDR3 reads CASSLRGNQPQHF. CDR3 sequence (DNA): TGTGCCAGCAGCCTGAGAGGCAATCAGCCCCAGCATTTT.

This clone was seen once. This chain links TRBV5-6 with TRBJ1-2; D possibly corresponds to TRBD1 (5 bases). Germline V gene data show CDR1 as SGHDT and CDR2 as YYEEEE. Trimming removed 4 bases from V and 4 bases from J, with 11 bases in between. The CDR3 runs 13 residues. The DNA for the CDR3 is TGTGCCAGCAGCCCCCAGGGCGTCTATGGCTACACCTTC. It specifies CASSPQGVYGYTF.

This clone is categorized as large. This rearrangement joins TRBV9 to TRBJ2-3; TRBD2 is a possible D gene (6 bases). The CDR3 sequence is 16 residues long. The V end was cut by 4 bases, the J end by 2 bases, with 17 bases between. Looked up from germline, CDR1 is SGDLS and CDR2 is YYNGEE. The CDR3: CASSSGRGGVTDTQYF. Written as DNA, the CDR3 is TGTGCCAGCAGCTCGGGGAGAGGCGGGGTCACAGATACGCAGTATTTT. Full variable domain (missing parts from reference TRBV9 and TRBJ2-3): DSGVTQTPKHLITATGQRVTLRCSPRSGDLSVYWYQQSLDQGLQFLIQYYNGEERAKGNILERFSAQQFPDLHSELNLSSLELGDSALYFCASSSGRGGVTDTQYFGPGTRLTVL.

V usage is TRBV19 and J usage is TRBJ1-2; D uncertain. The V end was cut by 1 base, the J end by 7 bases, with 10 bases between. There are 13 residues in the CDR3. The V gene's germline CDR1 is LNHDA and CDR2 SQIVND (reference sequence). CDR3 loop: CASSIGGSGGYTF. CDR3 bases: TGTGCCAGTAGTATAGGAGGGAGCGGTGGCTACACCTTC.

V is TRBV9 and J is TRBJ1-2; 7 nucleotides match TRBD1. The CDR3 length is 14 residues. Germline CDR1 is SGDLS and CDR2 is YYNGEE. The trim removed 0 bases at V and 4 bases at J, leaving 3 bases unmatched. The CDR3 here is CASSVGDSLYGYTF. The DNA of the CDR3 is TGTGCCAGCAGCGTAGGGGACAGTCTCTATGGCTACACCTTC.

The V gene is TRBV13, the J gene TRBJ2-3, with 13 bases identical to TRBD2. The ends lost 6 bases at V and 4 bases at J; junction bases unmatched: 1. Germline V gene data show CDR1 as PRHDT and CDR2 as FYEKMQ (reference sequence). The CDR3 extends over 14 amino acids. In nucleotides, the CDR3 is TGTGCCAGCAGTACTAGCGGGGGGGCAGATACGCAGTATTTT. Translated, it gives CASSTSGGADTQYF. Supplemented by reference TRBV13 and TRBJ2-3, the full variable domain reads AAGVIQSPRHLIKEKRETATLKCYPIPRHDTVYWYQQGPGQDPQFLISFYEKMQSDKGSIPDRFSAQQFSDYHSELNMSSLELGDSALYFCASSTSGGADTQYFGPGTRLTVL.

V usage is TRBV6-1 and J usage is TRBJ2-3, with D unclear. The germline gives CDR1 MNHNS, CDR2 SASEGT. With 6 bases removed from V and 2 bases from J, the gap between germline ends came to 6 bases. The CDR3 totals 12 residues. The CDR3 nucleotides are TGTGCCAGCAGCCCGTACACAGATACGCAGTATTTT. As protein: CASSPYTDTQYF.

This clone was counted only a few times. The chain combines TRBV6-1 with TRBJ2-5; D is undetermined. Per the germline V gene, CDR1 is MNHNS and CDR2 is SASEGT. V lost 1 base to trimming and J lost 5 bases, with 8 bases between them. The CDR3 loop spans 13 amino acids. The CDR3: CASSEGLEETQYF. CDR3 sequence (DNA): TGTGCCAGCAGTGAAGGATTGGAGGAGACCCAGTACTTC.

CDR3 coding DNA: TGTGCCAGTACCCCGGACAGGCTCTTCGACTCTGGAAACACCATATATTTT. It translates to CASTPDRLFDSGNTIYF. This chain joins TRBV19 and TRBJ1-3, with TRBD1 identical over 7 bases. Germline V lookup: CDR1 LNHDA, CDR2 SQIVND (reference sequence). The length of the CDR3 is 17 residues. V lost 7 bases, J lost 0 bases, and 12 bases stayed unmatched.

This clone has just a few counts. V gene TRBV7-9 combines with J gene TRBJ2-7, with D tentatively TRBD2 (5 bases). Germline V gene data show CDR1 as SEHNR and CDR2 as FQNEAQ (reference sequence). Trimming took off 4 bases at V and 7 bases at J, with 23 bases between the two ends. This CDR3 is 16 amino acids long. CDR3 in DNA: TGTGCCAGCAGCTCCCCGCGGGCCCTGGCTACAGTAGAGCAGTACTTC. Translated, it gives CASSSPRALATVEQYF.